Listed below are T cell receptor beta chains from one sample, sequenced in a study of blood T cells in healthy people across ages. TCRdb recomputed calls from the 5' RACE reads with MiXCR, one row per CDR3 protein. In the table there are approximately 800,000 distinct CDR3 sequences, about 36% of which are singletons. Sequencing was performed on blood. The receptors shown here come from a man between 18 and 29 years old in good health. CDR3s include the opening cysteine and the closing phenylalanine or tryptophan.

CDR3 protein: CASSLIANERYF; V gene: TRBV5-6; J gene: TRBJ2-5
CDR3 protein: CASSWGQGMTAFF; V gene: TRBV12-3/TRBV12-4; J gene: TRBJ1-1
CDR3 protein: CAGTTENTGELFF; V gene: TRBV30; J gene: TRBJ2-2
CDR3 protein: CASSWGRTSYEQYF; V gene: TRBV5-1; J gene: TRBJ2-7
CDR3 protein: CASSTGPRGELFF; V gene: TRBV12-3/TRBV12-4; J gene: TRBJ2-2
CDR3 protein: CASSLVSGRAGGEQYF; V gene: TRBV7-2; J gene: TRBJ2-7
CDR3 protein: CASSPRRDSSDNEQYF; V gene: TRBV19; J gene: TRBJ2-5
CDR3 protein: CASSQHPQGLDYGYTF; V gene: TRBV4-3; J gene: TRBJ1-2
CDR3 protein: CSAGGLADSNEQFF; V gene: TRBV20-1; J gene: TRBJ2-1
CDR3 protein: CASSQDNVYYEQYF; V gene: TRBV4-2; J gene: TRBJ2-7
CDR3 protein: CSPFSGGGTDTQYF; V gene: TRBV20-1; J gene: TRBJ2-3
CDR3 protein: CASSQGAQGVVNEQYF; V gene: TRBV3-1; J gene: TRBJ2-5
CDR3 protein: CASSPGTSGNEQFF; V gene: TRBV7-2; J gene: TRBJ2-1
CDR3 protein: CASSLAVDDNEQYF; V gene: TRBV5-1; J gene: -
CDR3 protein: CASSLLGGTNEKLFF; V gene: TRBV4-1; J gene: TRBJ1-4
CDR3 protein: CATTGRAYNEQFF; V gene: TRBV2; J gene: TRBJ2-1
CDR3 protein: CASSREGDSYNSPLHF; V gene: TRBV4-1; J gene: TRBJ1-6
CDR3 protein: CASSRDRHYEQYF; V gene: TRBV5-1; J gene: TRBJ2-7
CDR3 protein: CASSPADTTDTQYF; V gene: TRBV5-4; J gene: TRBJ2-3
CDR3 protein: CASRIEPREKLFF; V gene: TRBV5-1; J gene: TRBJ1-4
CDR3 protein: CASSELSGAGVSAYEQYF; V gene: TRBV6-1; J gene: TRBJ2-7
CDR3 protein: CSARDPGKDNEQFF; V gene: TRBV20-1; J gene: TRBJ2-1
CDR3 protein: CASSYLQQYNEQFF; V gene: TRBV6-2/TRBV6-3; J gene: TRBJ2-1
CDR3 protein: CASTLTGRETQYF; V gene: TRBV12-3/TRBV12-4; J gene: TRBJ2-5
CDR3 protein: CATSLTGFYRDEQFF; V gene: TRBV24-1; J gene: TRBJ2-1
CDR3 protein: CASSLGDSSYNEQYF; V gene: TRBV5-1; J gene: -
CDR3 protein: CASSQDETGTYNEQFF; V gene: TRBV4-3; J gene: TRBJ2-1
CDR3 protein: CASSLGSRGGFYGYTF; V gene: TRBV7-9; J gene: TRBJ1-2
CDR3 protein: CSVVPAGSEQFF; V gene: TRBV29-1; J gene: TRBJ2-1
CDR3 protein: CAWRRVPGEQYF; V gene: TRBV30; J gene: TRBJ2-7
CDR3 protein: CASSLGRGNTEAFF; V gene: TRBV12-3/TRBV12-4; J gene: TRBJ1-1
CDR3 protein: CASSDDRGMNTEAFF; V gene: TRBV2; J gene: TRBJ1-1
CDR3 protein: CASIRGRTEAFF; V gene: TRBV2; J gene: TRBJ1-1
CDR3 protein: CASSPAGGRGTEAFF; V gene: TRBV5-1; J gene: TRBJ1-1
CDR3 protein: CASSLLLAGVAYNEQFF; V gene: TRBV4-1; J gene: TRBJ2-1
CDR3 protein: CASSQGLADPTDTQYF; V gene: TRBV5-1; J gene: TRBJ2-3
CDR3 protein: CSASTLYEQYF; V gene: TRBV20-1; J gene: TRBJ2-7
CDR3 protein: CSARGGTTYNEQFF; V gene: TRBV20-1; J gene: TRBJ2-1
CDR3 protein: CASSQESRRPLGTDTQYF; V gene: TRBV4-3; J gene: TRBJ2-3
CDR3 protein: CSARDLERVDTDTQYF; V gene: TRBV20-1; J gene: TRBJ2-3
CDR3 protein: CASSFQRDTGELFF; V gene: TRBV12-3/TRBV12-4; J gene: TRBJ2-2
CDR3 protein: CASSIHRDGSDTQYF; V gene: TRBV12-3/TRBV12-4; J gene: TRBJ2-3
CDR3 protein: CASSLDPGGYETQYF; V gene: TRBV5-1; J gene: TRBJ2-5
CDR3 protein: CASSFTGGKQYF; V gene: TRBV12-3/TRBV12-4; J gene: TRBJ2-4
CDR3 protein: CASSERDGFQETQYF; V gene: TRBV5-1; J gene: TRBJ2-5
CDR3 protein: CASRESGGDSTDTQYF; V gene: TRBV6-1; J gene: TRBJ2-3
CDR3 protein: CSGREGQIFRNEKLFF; V gene: TRBV20-1; J gene: TRBJ1-4